One and the same sample provided the 25 T cell receptor beta chains below, sequenced in a study of shared clonotypes between healthy human individuals. Assay: immunoSEQ multiplex PCR; the TCRdb copy retains only in-frame clones and omits some. The data contain roughly 1,100,000 clones, 65% to 80% of them singletons. Sequenced sample: memory CD4+ T cells sorted from blood. The subset is: CD45RA-negative fraction. The source is a man aged 18-30 years in good health.

On this clone itself: Different DNA sequences within this sample yield the same CDR3. The chain carries TRBV19 and TRBJ2-5; D gene uncertain. V dropped 6 bases and J dropped 1 base, with 3 bases sitting between them. CDR3 length: 11 residues. The germline V gene has CDR1 LNHDA and CDR2 SQIVND (reference sequence). This chain's CDR3 is CASSIQETQYF. The CDR3 region has the DNA TGTGCCAGTAGCATCCAAGAGACCCAGTACTTC.

This chain uses TRBV11-2 with TRBJ1-1; TRBD1 is a possible D gene (6 bases). Between the trimmed V and J ends, which lost 4 bases and 0 bases, there was a span of 9 bases. This CDR3 spans 14 amino acids. Germline V gene lookup returns CDR1 SGHAT and CDR2 FQNNGV. The CDR3 DNA reads TGTGCCAGCAGCTCACAGGGAGTGAACACTGAAGCTTTCTTT. This gives the protein CASSSQGVNTEAFF.

The V gene is TRBV19, the J gene TRBJ1-4, with 8 bases identical to TRBD1. V dropped 7 bases and J dropped 3; count of bases not matched to a gene: 7. The CDR3 has 15 amino acids. Germline loops: CDR1 LNHDA, CDR2 SQIVND (reference sequence). The CDR3 DNA is TGTGCCAGTATCCCAGGGGGCGCGGCTAATGAAAAACTGTTTTTT. Translating it yields CASIPGGAANEKLFF.

This chain connects TRBV4-3 to TRBJ2-7, with a possible D match to TRBD2 (7 bases). V lost 4 bases and J lost 5, with 18 bases in between. CDR3 size: 15 residues. The germline V gene encodes CDR1 LGHNA and CDR2 YSLEER. CDR3 nucleotides: TGCGCCAGCAGCCTCCTAGTGGGAGGGGGACACGAGCAGTACTTC. Translation: CASSLLVGGGHEQYF.

This chain connects TRBV7-2 to TRBJ1-2, with 7 bases that match TRBD1. The germline gives CDR1 SGHTA, CDR2 FQGNSA. The CDR3 consists of 14 residues. The V and J ends lost 5 bases and 8 bases, in that order; junction bases with no gene match: 11. CDR3 sequence: CASSPDRDLRGYTF. The CDR3 DNA sequence: TGTGCCAGCAGCCCAGACAGGGATTTGCGCGGCTACACCTTC.

The rearrangement joins TRBV5-1 to TRBJ2-5; D is perhaps TRBD2 (5 bases). The CDR3 totals 14 residues. V gave up 3 bases and J gave up 5 bases, with 14 bases separating them. CDR1 is SGHRS, CDR2 YFSETQ, per germline. As DNA, the CDR3 is TGCGCCAGCAGCTCGGGATCCCCATCGGAGACCCAGTACTTC. This gives the protein CASSSGSPSETQYF.

This sequence joins TRBV4-2 and TRBJ2-2; 12 nucleotides agree with TRBD2. Looked up from germline, CDR1 is LGHNA and CDR2 is YNFKEQ. CDR3 size: 18 residues. Germline trimming cut 5 bases from V and 2 bases from J; bases unmatched to any gene: 9. The CDR3 DNA sequence: TGTGCCAGCAGCTTCCTCACTAGCGGGGGGTCAAACACCGGGGAGCTGTTTTTT. Translated: CASSFLTSGGSNTGELFF.

This clone appeared once. This chain links TRBV6-1 with TRBJ1-2; no reliable D call. CDR3 length: 14 residues. The ends were cut back, 0 bases at V and 6 bases at J, with 11 bases in the middle. Germline assignment: CDR1 MNHNS and CDR2 SASEGT. As DNA, the CDR3 is TGTGCCAGCAGTGAAGCGCTTCGGGGTGATGGCTACACCTTC. This encodes CASSEALRGDGYTF.

This clone occurred once. The chain employs TRBV19 and TRBJ1-5, with D possibly TRBD1 on 6 matching bases. The CDR3 totals 15 residues. The V gene lost 4 bases and the J gene lost 6 bases, with 16 bases spanning the gap. Looked up from germline, CDR1 is LNHDA and CDR2 is SQIVND (reference sequence). CDR3 in amino acids: CASSKGGGRGQPQHF. The CDR3 DNA is TGTGCCAGTAGTAAGGGCGGGGGGCGAGGTCAGCCCCAGCATTTT.

To note about this clone: The junction shows a germline mismatch at one end, possibly a read error. The chain joins TRBV14 to TRBJ2-1, with 9 bases lining up with TRBD2. The germline gives CDR1 SGHDN, CDR2 FVKESK. This CDR3 is built from 17 residues. CDR3 DNA: TGTGCCAGCAGCCAAGAACTCCCGGGACTAGCCTACAGTGAGCAGTTCTTC. The encoded protein is CASSQELPGLAYSEQFF.

The V and J genes are TRBV7-2 and TRBJ2-3, with 7 bases identical to TRBD1. The CDR3 covers 15 residues. CDR1 is SGHTA and CDR2 is FQGNSA in the germline V gene. Unmatched junction bases numbered 8, after V lost 5 bases and J lost 3 bases. DNA of the CDR3: TGTGCCAGCAGCCGGTGGGGGACAGCGACAGATACGCAGTATTTT. It is translated as CASSRWGTATDTQYF.

This chain uses TRBV30 with TRBJ2-7, with 8 bases aligning to TRBD2. The V and J ends lost 5 bases and 3 bases, in that order; junction bases with no gene match: 3. The CDR3 runs to 12 residues. Germline lookup yields CDR1 GTSNPN and CDR2 SVGIG (reference sequence). The CDR3 nucleotides are TGTGCCTGGGGACTAGCTAACTACGAGCAGTACTTC. Protein product: CAWGLANYEQYF.

The CDR3 loop reads CASSLAGDETQYF. In nucleotides, the CDR3 is TGCGCCAGCAGCTTGGCAGGGGACGAGACCCAGTACTTC. The V and J genes are TRBV5-1 and TRBJ2-5; a weak D match, TRBD1 (6 bases). The CDR3 is made up of 13 amino acids. V gave up 0 bases and J gave up 5 bases, with 8 bases separating them. Germline V gene lookup returns CDR1 SGHRS and CDR2 YFSETQ.

The CDR3 DNA reads TGTGCCAGCAGCTTAGACGGGCCCTACGAGCAGTACTTC. Its protein is CASSLDGPYEQYF. This chain joins TRBV7-9 and TRBJ2-7; D uncertain. V lost 1 base, J lost 2 bases, and 6 bases lay in between. The CDR3 spans 13 residues. Germline V lookup: CDR1 SEHNR, CDR2 FQNEAQ (reference sequence). Supplemented by reference TRBV7-9 and TRBJ2-7, the full variable domain reads DTGVSQNPRHKITKRGQNVTFRCDPISEHNRLYWYRQTLGQGPEFLTYFQNEAQLEKSRLLSDRFSAERPKGSFSTLEIQRTEQGDSAMYLCASSLDGPYEQYFGPGTRLTVT.

Only one count was recorded for this clone. The J gene is TRBJ1-5, the V gene TRBV19, with 8 bases identical to TRBD1. Germline V gene sequence: CDR1 LNHDA, CDR2 SQIVND (reference sequence). This CDR3 contains 15 residues. V lost 3 bases, J lost 7 bases, and 8 bases stayed unmatched. The CDR3 loop is CASSITRTGLQPQHF. The CDR3, as DNA: TGTGCCAGTAGTATTACCAGGACAGGGCTCCAGCCCCAGCATTTT.

This clone came up a few times. The chain has TRBV6-6 and TRBJ2-3; no clear D. V was cut by 2 bases and J by 6 bases, with 3 bases left in between. The CDR3 consists of 11 residues. Germline V gene sequence: CDR1 MNHNY, CDR2 SVGAGI (reference sequence). The CDR3 DNA sequence: TGTGCCAGCAGTTACAAGGATACGCAGTATTTT. It codes for CASSYKDTQYF.

The V gene is TRBV13, the J gene TRBJ2-5, with D possibly matching TRBD2 (6 bases). Between the trimmed V and J ends, which lost 0 bases and 2 bases, there was a span of 13 bases. The CDR3 has 16 residues. Looked up from germline, CDR1 is PRHDT and CDR2 is FYEKMQ (reference sequence). The CDR3 reads CASSLGIAEGQETQYF. DNA for the CDR3: TGTGCCAGCAGCTTAGGAATAGCGGAGGGACAAGAGACCCAGTACTTC.

This clone occurred a few times. This chain links TRBV7-9 with TRBJ2-5; 8 bases agree with TRBD1. In germline, CDR1 is SEHNR, CDR2 FQNEAQ (reference sequence). This CDR3 contains 15 residues. The V gene end was trimmed by 5 bases and the J gene end by 0 bases; junction bases not matched to a gene: 5. The CDR3 DNA reads as TGTGCCAGCAGCACTCGACAGGGGAACCAAGAGACCCAGTACTTC. Protein product: CASSTRQGNQETQYF.

A note on this clone: Different DNA sequences within this sample yield the same CDR3. The rearrangement joins TRBV11-2 to TRBJ2-1, with 8 bases aligning to TRBD1. Germline V CDR1 and CDR2: SGHAT, FQNNGV. The CDR3 totals 13 residues. The V gene end was trimmed by 5 bases and the J gene end by 7 bases; junction bases not matched to a gene: 4. The CDR3 is CASSLDRENEQFF. For the CDR3, the DNA is TGTGCCAGCAGCCTGGACAGGGAGAATGAGCAGTTCTTC.

The chain carries TRBV19 and TRBJ1-5; TRBD1 might be the D (5 bases). The V gene's germline CDR1 is LNHDA and CDR2 SQIVND (reference sequence). V lost 7 bases to trimming and J lost 2 bases, with 15 bases between them. This CDR3 region has 15 residues. As DNA, the CDR3 is TGTGCCAGTACCCGGGGGGAGGGCGGCAATCAGCCCCAGCATTTT. The encoded protein is CASTRGEGGNQPQHF.

This chain connects TRBV19 to TRBJ2-2; D perhaps matches TRBD2 (6 bases). CDR3 length equals 15 residues. V shed 4 bases and J shed 6 bases, with 15 bases lying between them. Germline V gene sequence: CDR1 LNHDA, CDR2 SQIVND (reference sequence). DNA for the CDR3: TGTGCCAGTAGTAGCGGGACCGTCTTGGCCGGGGAGCTGTTTTTT. It translates to CASSSGTVLAGELFF.

This chain joins TRBV7-2 and TRBJ2-4; D is perhaps TRBD1 or TRBD2 (5 bases each). This CDR3 spans 14 amino acids. CDR1 is SGHTA and CDR2 is FQGNSA in the germline V gene. V was cut by 2 bases and J by 8 bases, with 13 bases left in between. The CDR3 region has the DNA TGTGCCAGCAGCTTAATCGAGGGGTTGGACATTCAGTACTTC. It encodes CASSLIEGLDIQYF.

Written as DNA, the CDR3 is TGTGCCAGCAGCCCGACAGGGGCTAATCAGCCCCAGCATTTT. Encoded protein: CASSPTGANQPQHF. The V gene is TRBV9, the J gene TRBJ1-5, with TRBD1 matching 8 bases. The CDR3 runs to 14 residues. CDR1 and CDR2 (germline): SGDLS, YYNGEE. V was pared by 4 bases and J by 4 bases, with 4 bases of the junction left unmatched.

The chain couples TRBV9 to TRBJ1-6; unclear D gene. V was cut by 0 bases and J by 7 bases, with 8 bases left in between. This CDR3 region has 14 residues. From germline, CDR1 is SGDLS and CDR2 YYNGEE. This chain's CDR3 is CASSVDAQNSPLHF. CDR3 nucleotides: TGTGCCAGCAGCGTAGATGCCCAAAATTCACCCCTCCACTTT. Supplemented by reference TRBV9 and TRBJ1-6, the full variable domain reads DSGVTQTPKHLITATGQRVTLRCSPRSGDLSVYWYQQSLDQGLQFLIQYYNGEERAKGNILERFSAQQFPDLHSELNLSSLELGDSALYFCASSVDAQNSPLHFGNGTRLTVT.

V is TRBV7-2 and J is TRBJ1-1; D might be TRBD1 (5 bases). Germline CDR1 is SGHTA and CDR2 is FQGNSA. V shed 2 bases and J shed 5 bases, with 9 bases lying between them. The CDR3 is 13 amino acids. CDR3 region: CASSLLGGTEAFF. The CDR3 DNA follows: TGTGCCAGCAGCTTATTGGGGGGGACTGAAGCTTTCTTT.